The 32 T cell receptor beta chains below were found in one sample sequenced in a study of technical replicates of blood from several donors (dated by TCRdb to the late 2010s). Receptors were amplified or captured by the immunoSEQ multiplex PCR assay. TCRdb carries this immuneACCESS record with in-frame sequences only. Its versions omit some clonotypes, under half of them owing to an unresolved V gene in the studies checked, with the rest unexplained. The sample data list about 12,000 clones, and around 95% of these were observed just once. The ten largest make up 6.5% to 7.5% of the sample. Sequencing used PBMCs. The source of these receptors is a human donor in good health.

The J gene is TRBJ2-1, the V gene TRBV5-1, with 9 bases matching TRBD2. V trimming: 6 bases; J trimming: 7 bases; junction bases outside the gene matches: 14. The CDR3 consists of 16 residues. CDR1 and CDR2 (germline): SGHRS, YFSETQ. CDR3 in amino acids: CASKPSGLAEINEQFF. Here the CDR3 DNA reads TGCGCCAGCAAGCCATCGGGACTAGCTGAGATTAATGAGCAGTTCTTC. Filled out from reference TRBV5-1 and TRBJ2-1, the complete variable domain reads KAGVTQTPRYLIKTRGQQVTLSCSPISGHRSVSWYQQTPGQGLQFLFEYFSETQRNKGNFPGRFSGRQFSNSRSEMNVSTLELGDSALYLCASKPSGLAEINEQFFGPGTRLTVL.

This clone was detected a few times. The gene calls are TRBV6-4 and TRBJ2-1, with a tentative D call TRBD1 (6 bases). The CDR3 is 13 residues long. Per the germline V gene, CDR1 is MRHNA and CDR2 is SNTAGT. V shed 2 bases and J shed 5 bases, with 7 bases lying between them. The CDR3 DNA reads TGTGCCAGCAGTGACCGGGACAACAATGAGCAGTTCTTC. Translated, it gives CASSDRDNNEQFF.

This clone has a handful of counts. In DNA, the CDR3 is TGTGCCTGGAGTACACGGCGGCGCGGGGAGCTGTTTTTT. Protein product: CAWSTRRRGELFF. This chain connects TRBV30 to TRBJ2-2; no firm D call. This CDR3 is 13 amino acids long. CDR1 is GTSNPN, CDR2 SVGIG, per germline (reference sequence). V was trimmed by 2 bases and J by 7 bases, leaving 11 bases between them.

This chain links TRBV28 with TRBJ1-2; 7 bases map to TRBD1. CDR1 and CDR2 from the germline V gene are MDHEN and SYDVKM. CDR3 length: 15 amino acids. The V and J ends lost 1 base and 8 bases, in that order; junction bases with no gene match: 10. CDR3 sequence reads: CASSLSLDRVIGYTF. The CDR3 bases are TGTGCCAGCAGTTTATCCCTCGACAGGGTAATCGGCTACACCTTC.

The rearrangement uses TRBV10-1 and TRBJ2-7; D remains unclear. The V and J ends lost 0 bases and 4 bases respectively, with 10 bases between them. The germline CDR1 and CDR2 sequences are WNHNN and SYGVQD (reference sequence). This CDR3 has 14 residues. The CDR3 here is CASSESVAPYEQYF. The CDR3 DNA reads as TGCGCCAGCAGTGAGTCGGTGGCTCCATACGAGCAGTACTTC.

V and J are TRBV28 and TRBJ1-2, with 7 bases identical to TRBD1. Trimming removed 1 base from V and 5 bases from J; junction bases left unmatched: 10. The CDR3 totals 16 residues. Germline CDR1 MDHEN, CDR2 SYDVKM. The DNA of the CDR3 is TGTGCCAGCAGTTTATTGTTGGGACAGACTCTTTATGGCTACACCTTC. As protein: CASSLLLGQTLYGYTF.

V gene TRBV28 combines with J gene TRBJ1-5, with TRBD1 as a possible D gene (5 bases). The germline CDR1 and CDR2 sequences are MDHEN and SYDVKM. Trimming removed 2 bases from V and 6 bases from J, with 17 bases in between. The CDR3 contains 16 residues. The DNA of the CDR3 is TGTGCCAGCAGTTTACTTTCAGGGCTAATGATTCAGCCCCAGCATTTT. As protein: CASSLLSGLMIQPQHF.

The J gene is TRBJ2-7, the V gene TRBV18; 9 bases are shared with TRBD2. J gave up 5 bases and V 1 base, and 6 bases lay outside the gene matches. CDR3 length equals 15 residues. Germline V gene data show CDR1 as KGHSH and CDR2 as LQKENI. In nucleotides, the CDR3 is TGTGCCAGCTCACCACTAGCGGGAGAGGCAAACGAGCAGTACTTC. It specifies CASSPLAGEANEQYF.

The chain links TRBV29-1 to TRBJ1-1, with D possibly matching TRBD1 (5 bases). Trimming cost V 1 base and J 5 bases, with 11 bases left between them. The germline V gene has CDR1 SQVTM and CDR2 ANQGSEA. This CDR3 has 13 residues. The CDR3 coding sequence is TGCAGCGTTGAAGCAGGGAGGGAAACTGAAGCTTTCTTT. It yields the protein CSVEAGRETEAFF.

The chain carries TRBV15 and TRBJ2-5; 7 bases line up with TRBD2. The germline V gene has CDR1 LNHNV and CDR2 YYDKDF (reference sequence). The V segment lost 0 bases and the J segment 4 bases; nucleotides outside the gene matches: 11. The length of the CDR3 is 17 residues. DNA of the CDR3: TGTGCCACCAGCAGAGATGTTGGACTAGATAAGGCAGAGACCCAGTACTTC. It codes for CATSRDVGLDKAETQYF.

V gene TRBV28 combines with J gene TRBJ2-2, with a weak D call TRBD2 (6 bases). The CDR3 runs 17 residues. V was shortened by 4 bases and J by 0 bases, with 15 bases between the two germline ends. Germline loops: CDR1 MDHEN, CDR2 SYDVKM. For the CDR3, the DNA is TGTGCCAGCAGTTCCCTGGCGGGGAGGACGAACACCGGGGAGCTGTTTTTT. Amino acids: CASSSLAGRTNTGELFF.

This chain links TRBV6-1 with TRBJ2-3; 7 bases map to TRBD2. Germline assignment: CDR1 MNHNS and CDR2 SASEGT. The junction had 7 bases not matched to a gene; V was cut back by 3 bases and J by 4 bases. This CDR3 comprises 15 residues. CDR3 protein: CASSEGTTRSDTQYF. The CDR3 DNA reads TGTGCCAGCAGTGAGGGGACTACCCGCTCAGATACGCAGTATTTT.

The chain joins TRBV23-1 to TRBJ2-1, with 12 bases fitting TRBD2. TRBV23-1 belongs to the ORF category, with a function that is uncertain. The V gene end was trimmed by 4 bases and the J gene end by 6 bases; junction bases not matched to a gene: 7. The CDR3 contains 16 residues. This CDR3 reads CASSLSSGRGANEQFF. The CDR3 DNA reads TGCGCCAGCAGTCTATCTAGCGGGAGGGGGGCCAATGAGCAGTTCTTC.

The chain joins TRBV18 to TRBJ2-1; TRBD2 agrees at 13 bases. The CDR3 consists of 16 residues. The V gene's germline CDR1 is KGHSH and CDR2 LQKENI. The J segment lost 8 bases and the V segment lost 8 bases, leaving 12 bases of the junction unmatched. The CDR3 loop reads CASTPGGTSGIHEQFF. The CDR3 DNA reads TGTGCCAGCACTCCGGGGGGGACTAGCGGGATCCATGAGCAGTTCTTC. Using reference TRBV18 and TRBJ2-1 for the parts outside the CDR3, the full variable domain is NAGVMQNPRHLVRRRGQEARLRCSPMKGHSHVYWYRQLPEEGLKFMVYLQKENIIDESGMPKERFSAEFPKEGPSILRIQQVVRGDSAAYFCASTPGGTSGIHEQFFGPGTRLTVL.

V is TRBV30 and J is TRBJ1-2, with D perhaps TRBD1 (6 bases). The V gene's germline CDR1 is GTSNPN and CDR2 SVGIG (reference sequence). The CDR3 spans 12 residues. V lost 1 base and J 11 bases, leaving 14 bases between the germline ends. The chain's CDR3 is CAWSDGQTVYTF. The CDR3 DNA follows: TGTGCCTGGAGTGATGGACAGACGGTATACACCTTC.

CDR3 loop: CASSEPGQGITEAFF. CDR3 DNA: TGTGCCAGCAGTGAACCGGGACAGGGAATCACTGAAGCTTTCTTT. V is TRBV2 and J is TRBJ1-1; 9 positions agree with TRBD1. Germline V CDR1 and CDR2: SNHLY, FYNNEI. V lost 2 bases to trimming and J lost 4 bases; unmatched junction nucleotides: 5. This CDR3 is built from 15 residues. The full variable domain, its missing parts supplied by reference TRBV2 and TRBJ1-1, is EPEVTQTPSHQVTQMGQEVILRCVPISNHLYFYWYRQILGQKVEFLVSFYNNEISEKSEIFDDQFSVERPDGSNFTLKIRSTKLEDSAMYFCASSEPGQGITEAFFGQGTRLTVV.

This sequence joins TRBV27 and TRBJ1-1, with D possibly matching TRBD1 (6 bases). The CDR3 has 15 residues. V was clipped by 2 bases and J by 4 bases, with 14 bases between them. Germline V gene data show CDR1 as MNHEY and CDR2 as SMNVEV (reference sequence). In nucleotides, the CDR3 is TGTGCCAGCAGTTTACGGGGGGCGCGGGGCACTGAAGCTTTCTTT. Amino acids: CASSLRGARGTEAFF.

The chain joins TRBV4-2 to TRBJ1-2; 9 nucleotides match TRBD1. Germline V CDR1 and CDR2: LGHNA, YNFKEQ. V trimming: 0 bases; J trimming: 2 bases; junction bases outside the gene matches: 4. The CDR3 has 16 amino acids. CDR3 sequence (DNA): TGTGCCAGCAGCCAAGATCGGGACAGGGTCAACTATGGCTACACCTTC. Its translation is CASSQDRDRVNYGYTF.

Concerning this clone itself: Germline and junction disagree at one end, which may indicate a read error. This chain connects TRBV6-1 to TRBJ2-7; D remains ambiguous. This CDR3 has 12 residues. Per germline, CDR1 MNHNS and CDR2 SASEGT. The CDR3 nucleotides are TGTGCCAGCAGTGAAGAGCGTCTTGGCAGAAACTTC. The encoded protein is CASSEERLGRNF.

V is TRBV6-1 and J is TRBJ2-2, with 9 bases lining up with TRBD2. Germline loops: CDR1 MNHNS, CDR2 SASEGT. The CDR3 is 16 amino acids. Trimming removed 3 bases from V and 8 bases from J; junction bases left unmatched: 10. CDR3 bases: TGTGCCAGCAGTGACAGGACTAGCGTGAAGTCGGGGGAGCTGTTTTTT. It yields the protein CASSDRTSVKSGELFF.

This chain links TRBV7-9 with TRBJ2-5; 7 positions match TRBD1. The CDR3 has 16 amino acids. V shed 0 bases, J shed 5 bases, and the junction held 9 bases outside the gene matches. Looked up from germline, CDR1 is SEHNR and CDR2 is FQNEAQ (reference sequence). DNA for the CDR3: TGTGCCAGCAGCTTAGCGCTTACAGGGGCACGGGAGACCCAGTACTTC. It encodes CASSLALTGARETQYF.

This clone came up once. DNA of the CDR3: TGTGCCATCAGCCGACAGGGATTCGAGGGCTATGGCTACACCTTC. Amino acid sequence: CAISRQGFEGYGYTF. The chain uses TRBV10-3 and TRBJ1-2, with 7 bases matching TRBD1. CDR1 and CDR2 (germline): ENHRY, SYGVKD. After removal of 6 bases from V and 4 bases from J, the junction contained 11 bases not matched to a gene. The CDR3 covers 15 residues.

The chain's CDR3 is CASSVESSSYEQYF. DNA of the CDR3: TGTGCCAGCAGCGTAGAGTCTAGCAGCTACGAGCAGTACTTC. V usage is TRBV9 and J usage is TRBJ2-7; weak D call: TRBD2 (5 bases). Germline-derived CDR1 and CDR2 are SGDLS and YYNGEE. The CDR3 loop spans 14 amino acids. V lost 0 bases to trimming and J lost 3 bases, with 10 bases between them.

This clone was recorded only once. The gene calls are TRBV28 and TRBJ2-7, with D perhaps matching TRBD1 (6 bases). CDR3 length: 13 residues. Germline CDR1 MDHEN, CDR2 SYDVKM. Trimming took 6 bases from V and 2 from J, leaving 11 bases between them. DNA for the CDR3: TGTGCCAGCAGACACAGGGCCCCCTACGAGCAGTACTTC. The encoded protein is CASRHRAPYEQYF.

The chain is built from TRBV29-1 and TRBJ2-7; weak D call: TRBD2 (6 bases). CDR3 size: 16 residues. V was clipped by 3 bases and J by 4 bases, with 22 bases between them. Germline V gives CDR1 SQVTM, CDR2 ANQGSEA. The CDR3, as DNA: TGCAGCGTTGAGGGCCTAGATGGGACTGCCGAGTACGAGCAGTACTTC. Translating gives CSVEGLDGTAEYEQYF.

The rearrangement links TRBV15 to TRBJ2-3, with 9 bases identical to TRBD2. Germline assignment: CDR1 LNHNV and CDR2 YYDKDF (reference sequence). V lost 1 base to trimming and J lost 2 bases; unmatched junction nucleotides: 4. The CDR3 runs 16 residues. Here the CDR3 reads CATSRAGTSFTDTQYF. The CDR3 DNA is TGTGCCACCAGCAGAGCCGGGACTAGCTTCACAGATACGCAGTATTTT.

CDR3: CAWSLGTGGMGETQYF. The CDR3 bases are TGTGCCTGGAGCTTGGGGACAGGGGGAATGGGAGAGACCCAGTACTTC. The rearrangement joins TRBV30 to TRBJ2-5; 11 nucleotides agree with TRBD1. The J segment lost 4 bases and the V segment lost 3 bases, leaving 10 bases of the junction unmatched. CDR3 size: 16 residues. The germline CDR1 and CDR2 sequences are GTSNPN and SVGIG (reference sequence).

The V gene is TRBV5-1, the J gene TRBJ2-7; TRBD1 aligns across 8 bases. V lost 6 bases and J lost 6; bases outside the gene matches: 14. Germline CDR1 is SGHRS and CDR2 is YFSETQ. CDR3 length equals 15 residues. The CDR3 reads CASTDPTGASGEQYF. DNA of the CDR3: TGCGCCAGCACCGATCCGACAGGGGCTTCGGGCGAGCAGTACTTC.

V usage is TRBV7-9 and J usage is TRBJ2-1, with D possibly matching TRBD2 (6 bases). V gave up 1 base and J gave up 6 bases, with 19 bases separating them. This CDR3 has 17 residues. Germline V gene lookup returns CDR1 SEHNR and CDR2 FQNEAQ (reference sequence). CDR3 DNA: TGTGCCAGCAGCTTAGAGTGGAGGGCCCTCACTTCCAATGAGCAGTTCTTC. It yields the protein CASSLEWRALTSNEQFF.

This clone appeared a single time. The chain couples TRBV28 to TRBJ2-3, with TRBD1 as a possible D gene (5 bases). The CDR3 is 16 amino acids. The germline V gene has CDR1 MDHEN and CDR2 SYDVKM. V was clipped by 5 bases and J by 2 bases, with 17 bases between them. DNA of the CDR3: TGTGCCAGCAGTCCCCGACAGCGCCTGATCACAGATACGCAGTATTTT. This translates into CASSPRQRLITDTQYF.

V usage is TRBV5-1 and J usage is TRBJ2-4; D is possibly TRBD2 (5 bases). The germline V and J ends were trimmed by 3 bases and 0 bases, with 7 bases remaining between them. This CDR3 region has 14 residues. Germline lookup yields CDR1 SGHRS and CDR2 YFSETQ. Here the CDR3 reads CASSWSGAKNIQYF. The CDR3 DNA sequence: TGCGCCAGCAGCTGGAGCGGAGCCAAAAACATTCAGTACTTC. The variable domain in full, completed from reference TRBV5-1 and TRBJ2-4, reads KAGVTQTPRYLIKTRGQQVTLSCSPISGHRSVSWYQQTPGQGLQFLFEYFSETQRNKGNFPGRFSGRQFSNSRSEMNVSTLELGDSALYLCASSWSGAKNIQYFGAGTRLSVL.

CDR3 region: CGCRRDRVTGELFF. The CDR3, as DNA: TGTGGCTGCCGCCGGGACAGGGTCACCGGGGAGCTGTTTTTT. The chain combines TRBV7-2 with TRBJ2-2; 9 positions match TRBD1. Per the germline V gene, CDR1 is SGHTA and CDR2 is FQGNSA. There are 14 residues in the CDR3. Full variable domain (outside the CDR3, taken from reference TRBV7-2 and TRBJ2-2): GAGVSQSPSNKVTEKGKDVELRCDPISGHTALYWYRQSLGQGLEFLIYFQGNSAPDKSGLPSDRFSAERTGGSVSTLTIQRTQQEDSAVYLCGCRRDRVTGELFFGEGSRLTVL.